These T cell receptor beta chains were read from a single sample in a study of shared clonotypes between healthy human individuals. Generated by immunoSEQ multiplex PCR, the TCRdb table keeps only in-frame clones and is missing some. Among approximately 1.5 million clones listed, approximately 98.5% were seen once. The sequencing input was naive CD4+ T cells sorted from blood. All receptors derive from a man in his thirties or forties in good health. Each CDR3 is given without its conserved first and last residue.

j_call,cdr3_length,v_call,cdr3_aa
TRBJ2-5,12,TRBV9,ASSQDRGQETQY
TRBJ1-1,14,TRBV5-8,ASSRGNRRRNTEAF
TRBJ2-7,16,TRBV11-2,ASSSTPRDRAHTYEQY
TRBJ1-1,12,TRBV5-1,ASSSGQPNTEAF
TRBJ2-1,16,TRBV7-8,ASSLVQLAGLDYNEQF
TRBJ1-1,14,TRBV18,ASSPRQGSVGTEAF
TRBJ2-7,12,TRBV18,ASSPLGRGHEQY
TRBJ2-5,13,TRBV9,ASSVGSRLQETQY
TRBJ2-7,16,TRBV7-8,ASSLPFGMLDVQREQY
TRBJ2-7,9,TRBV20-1,SASSAAEQY
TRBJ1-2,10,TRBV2,ASSEYSYGYT
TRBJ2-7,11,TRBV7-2,ASKSTGAYEQY
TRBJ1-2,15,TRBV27,ASSLRGTGLLDNGYT
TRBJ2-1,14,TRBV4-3,ASSQNSGNSYNEQF
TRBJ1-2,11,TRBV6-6,ASSAGVDYGYT
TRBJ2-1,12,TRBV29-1,SAAQRLSYNEQF
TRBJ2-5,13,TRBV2,ASRRNRGLQETQY
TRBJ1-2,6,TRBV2,VIFGYT
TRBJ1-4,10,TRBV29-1,SATGEGEKLF
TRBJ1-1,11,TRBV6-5,ASSERVVTEAF
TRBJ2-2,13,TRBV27,ASGRMGVDTGELF
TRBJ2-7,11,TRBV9,ASSESSSYEQY
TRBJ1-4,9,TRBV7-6,ASSLNEKLF
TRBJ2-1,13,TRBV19,ASTETGHPYNEQF
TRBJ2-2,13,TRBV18,ASSPTGGRTGELF
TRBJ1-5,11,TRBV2,ATAKEINQPQH
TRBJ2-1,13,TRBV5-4,ASSLTGTSYNEQF
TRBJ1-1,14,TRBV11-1,ASSLALVGISTEAF
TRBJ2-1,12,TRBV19,ATKAGLTYNEQF
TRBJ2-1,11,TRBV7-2,ASSFLGGNEQF
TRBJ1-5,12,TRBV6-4,ASSVRVRNQPQH
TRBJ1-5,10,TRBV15,ATSRGNQPQH
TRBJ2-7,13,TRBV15,ATSRDRRGRNEQY
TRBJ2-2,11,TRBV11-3,ASSSPPTGELF
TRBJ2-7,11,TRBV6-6,ASTRTGDNEQY
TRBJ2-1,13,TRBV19,ASRDEGLAGDEQF
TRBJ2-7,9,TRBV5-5,ASSLEYEQY
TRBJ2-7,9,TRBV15,ATSRGYEQY
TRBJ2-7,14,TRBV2,ASRDGLAGTLDEQY
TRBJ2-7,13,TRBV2,ASSDGGKGVYEQY
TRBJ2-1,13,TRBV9,ASSVGAENYNEQF
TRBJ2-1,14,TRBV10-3,AISDSSREPWDEQF
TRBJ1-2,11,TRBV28,ASSLSRVYGYT
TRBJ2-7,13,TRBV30,AWRTGLAVWDEQY
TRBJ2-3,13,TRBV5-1,ASSSHWTSTDTQY
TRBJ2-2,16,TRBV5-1,ASSLMGLAGGPVGELF
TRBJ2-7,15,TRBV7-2,ASSLEYSGTYSYEQY
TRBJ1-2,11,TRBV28,ASSSLWEYGYT
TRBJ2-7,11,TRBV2,ARMGQGNYEQY
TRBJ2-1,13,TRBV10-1,ASSDGGSGGNEQF
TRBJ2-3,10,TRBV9,ASSVDADTQY
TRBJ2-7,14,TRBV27,ASSPGLAVPYHEQY
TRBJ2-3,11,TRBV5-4,ARGPWVAHTQY
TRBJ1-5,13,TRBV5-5,ASSPQGYSNQPQH
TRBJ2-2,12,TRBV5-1,ASRAGLNTGELF